The T cell receptor (beta chain) under discussion was sequenced for a study of CD8 T cells in Susac syndrome. CDR3 size: 14 residues. Germline V CDR1 and CDR2: SEHNR, FQNEAQ (reference sequence). V gave up 4 bases and J gave up 1 base, with 11 bases separating them. Random hexamers were used to reverse transcribe an amount of about 0.45 to 1 ug RNA. TCR beta CDR3 was amplified by immunoSEQ multiplex PCR. This amplification extended across 54 Vbeta and 13 Jbeta segments. In TCRdb, the immunoSEQ multiplex PCR reads were re-called with MiXCR into one record per CDR3 protein. The table includes roughly 140,000 distinct CDR3 sequences, roughly 94% detected once.

This receptor was obtained from a human donor with multiple sclerosis. Sample: CD8+ T cells from PBMCs. The rearrangement joins TRBV7-9 to TRBJ2-7; D may be TRBD2 (5 bases). The CDR3: CASSSGVQSYEQYF. The CDR3 DNA follows: TGTGCCAGCAGCTCCGGGGTACAGTCCTACGAGCAGTACTTC.